A single sample is the source of the 7 T cell receptor beta chains below, sequenced in a study of persistence of HIV-infected CD4 T cells. The stimulus was an HIV-1 Gag 15-mer peptide pool, roughly 1 ug/peptide/mL. CD40L-negative CD69-negative CD45RO-high memory CD4+ T cells were sorted as populations depleted of antigen-responding cells. This was the immunoSEQ version 4 assay in survey mode. TCRdb keeps only in-frame clones here, not all; method: immunoSEQ multiplex PCR. The sample carries around 30,000 clones, 75% to 85% recorded once. The antigens these receptors bind are not known. Material: CD4+ T cells sorted from PBMCs after roughly 18-hour stimulation, obtained from a patient who received antiretroviral therapy. The receptors were sampled from an adult woman with HIV who was CMV-seropositive.

J is TRBJ2-7 and V is TRBV20-1; D call uncertain. Germline V lookup: CDR1 DFQATT, CDR2 SNEGSKA (reference sequence). The CDR3 runs 11 residues. The CDR3: CGATDSYEQYF. The CDR3 nucleotides are TGCGGAGCGACGGACTCCTACGAGCAGTACTTC.

V usage is TRBV7-2 and J usage is TRBJ1-4; 7 bases align to TRBD1. Germline values: CDR1 SGHTA, CDR2 FQGNSA. The CDR3 has 17 residues. V lost 2 bases and J lost 8; bases outside the gene matches: 14. This chain's CDR3 is CASSLTPQTGMREKLFF. The CDR3 DNA is TGTGCCAGCAGCTTAACCCCGCAGACAGGGATGAGAGAAAAACTGTTTTTT.

The count of this clone is one. The chain combines TRBV18 with TRBJ2-5, with D unclear. This CDR3 comprises 15 residues. V gave up 3 bases and J gave up 2 bases, with 13 bases separating them. Germline lookup yields CDR1 KGHSH and CDR2 LQKENI. The chain's CDR3 is CASSPRGREQETQYF. CDR3 nucleotides: TGTGCCAGCTCACCCCGCGGACGAGAGCAAGAGACCCAGTACTTC. The complete variable domain, with remaining parts taken from reference TRBV18 and TRBJ2-5, reads NAGVMQNPRHLVRRRGQEARLRCSPMKGHSHVYWYRQLPEEGLKFMVYLQKENIIDESGMPKERFSAEFPKEGPSILRIQQVVRGDSAAYFCASSPRGREQETQYFGPGTRLLVL.

This chain uses TRBV6-5 with TRBJ2-2, with D possibly TRBD1 on 5 matching bases. The CDR3 is 14 residues long. Trimming left V 7 bases short and J 6 bases short, with 15 bases between. In germline, CDR1 is MNHEY, CDR2 SVGAGI. CDR3 sequence: CASTRQGYAGELFF. The CDR3 nucleotides are TGTGCCAGCACCCGGCAGGGATATGCCGGGGAGCTGTTTTTT.

Points on this clone: This CDR3 is also generated by other DNA sequences in the sample. The rearrangement joins TRBV28 to TRBJ2-1, with 11 bases aligning to TRBD2. J was trimmed by 1 base and V by 6 bases; bases with no gene match: 8. There are 17 residues in the CDR3. CDR1 and CDR2 from the germline V gene are MDHEN and SYDVKM. The CDR3 is CASRPFSSGRSYNEQFF. CDR3 nucleotides: TGTGCCAGCAGACCCTTCTCTAGCGGGAGGTCCTACAATGAGCAGTTCTTC.

The chain uses TRBV11-3 and TRBJ2-3; D tentatively fits TRBD1 or TRBD2 (5 bases each). Trimming left V 5 bases short and J 5 bases short, with 14 bases between. CDR1 is SGHNT, CDR2 YENEEA, per germline. The CDR3 consists of 14 residues. CDR3 in amino acids: CASSPRDQIDTQYF. The CDR3 nucleotides are TGTGCCAGCAGCCCCCGGGACCAAATAGATACGCAGTATTTT. The full variable domain, rest sourced from reference TRBV11-3 and TRBJ2-3, is EAGVVQSPRYKIIEKKQPVAFWCNPISGHNTLYWYLQNLGQGPELLIRYENEEAVDDSQLPKDRFSAERLKGVDSTLKIQPAELGDSAVYLCASSPRDQIDTQYFGPGTRLTVL.

This chain links TRBV27 with TRBJ1-1, with a possible D match to TRBD1 (5 bases). The CDR3 length is 14 residues. Trimming took 6 bases from V and 4 from J, leaving 15 bases between them. CDR1 is MNHEY and CDR2 is SMNVEV in the germline V gene (reference sequence). In DNA, the CDR3 is TGTGCCAGCAGGATCCTGGGGCAGGGCACTGAAGCTTTCTTT. Its translation: CASRILGQGTEAFF.